One sample yielded the 29 T cell receptor beta chains listed below, sequenced in a study of control samples from healthy donors and cancer patients. This table comes from immunoSEQ multiplex PCR, and its TCRdb copy is limited to in-frame clones, with some not included. The sample lists under 300,000 clones, roughly 82% occurring once. What was sequenced was PBMCs. The receptors shown here come from a woman between 55 and 75 years old with lung cancer.

V is TRBV6-1 and J is TRBJ1-2; a weak D match, TRBD1 (5 bases). Trimming cost V 2 bases and J 4 bases, with 20 bases left between them. This CDR3 is 17 amino acids long. Germline assignment: CDR1 MNHNS and CDR2 SASEGT. The CDR3 sequence is CASSETATGGVGYGYTF. DNA for the CDR3: TGTGCCAGCAGTGAAACGGCTACGGGGGGGGTGGGCTATGGCTACACCTTC.

With regard to this clone: The identical CDR3 is also encoded by other nucleotide sequences in the sample. V and J are TRBV3-1 (or the pseudogene TRBV3-2) and TRBJ1-1; D gene uncertain. CDR1 and CDR2 (germline): LGHDT, YNNKEL (reference sequence). The V and J ends lost 4 bases and 1 base respectively, with 7 bases between them. The CDR3 has 13 amino acids. For the CDR3, the DNA is TGTGCCAGCAGCCCCCCCGGGAACACTGAAGCTTTCTTT. This encodes CASSPPGNTEAFF.

This clone was recorded a few times. The gene calls are TRBV3-1 (or the pseudogene TRBV3-2) and TRBJ1-2; D may be TRBD1 (5 bases). V was trimmed by 0 bases and J by 4 bases, leaving 9 bases between them. This CDR3 has 14 residues. In germline, CDR1 is LGHDT, CDR2 YNNKEL (reference sequence). CDR3 coding DNA: TGTGCCAGCAGCCAAGAAAGTGGGGCCTATGGCTACACCTTC. Translation: CASSQESGAYGYTF.

This chain links TRBV30 with TRBJ1-5; a weak D match, TRBD1 (6 bases). Germline V CDR1 and CDR2: GTSNPN, SVGIG (reference sequence). This CDR3 is 15 amino acids long. The V end was cut by 4 bases, the J end by 0 bases, with 13 bases between. The CDR3 is CAWTPRGHSNQPQHF. The CDR3 DNA is TGTGCCTGGACTCCACGGGGGCATAGCAATCAGCCCCAGCATTTT.

V gene TRBV4-2 combines with J gene TRBJ2-3; D is uncertain. The CDR3 is 15 amino acids. V lost 3 bases, J lost 0 bases, and 10 bases lay in between. Germline V gene data show CDR1 as LGHNA and CDR2 as YNFKEQ. The CDR3 sequence: CASSHQARSTDTQYF. CDR3 coding DNA: TGTGCCAGCAGCCACCAGGCCCGGAGCACAGATACGCAGTATTTT.

On this clone: Other nucleotide sequences from this sample produce the same CDR3. This chain uses TRBV6-5 with TRBJ1-3; D remains ambiguous. CDR1 is MNHEY and CDR2 is SVGAGI in the germline V gene. This CDR3 has 12 amino acids. V was cut by 4 bases and J by 4 bases, with 5 bases left in between. DNA for the CDR3: TGTGCCAGCAGTTCACAGGGAAACACCATATATTTT. It yields the protein CASSSQGNTIYF.

CDR3 coding DNA: TGCGCCAGCGCGGCTAGCCGGGGGGGAGAGACCCAGTACTTC. Amino acids: CASAASRGGETQYF. The chain is built from TRBV4-1 and TRBJ2-5, with 8 bases matching TRBD2. The V segment lost 8 bases and the J segment 4 bases; nucleotides outside the gene matches: 9. The CDR3 is 14 amino acids. Germline values: CDR1 MGHRA, CDR2 YSYEKL.

Only one count was recorded for this clone. This chain connects TRBV18 to TRBJ1-2, with a tentative D call TRBD1 (5 bases). V was trimmed by 2 bases and J by 7 bases, leaving 20 bases between them. The V gene's germline CDR1 is KGHSH and CDR2 LQKENI. The CDR3 totals 16 residues. CDR3 region: CASSPGVSGTSGGYTF. CDR3 nucleotides: TGTGCCAGCTCACCAGGGGTTTCAGGGACCAGCGGTGGCTACACCTTC.

The CDR3 reads CASSLRGTDEYYGYTF. The DNA of the CDR3 is TGTGCCAGCAGTTTACGGGGGACAGACGAGTACTATGGCTACACCTTC. The rearrangement joins TRBV28 to TRBJ1-2; 7 nucleotides agree with TRBD1. Germline CDR1 is MDHEN and CDR2 is SYDVKM. This CDR3 spans 16 amino acids. With V trimmed by 2 bases and J by 3 bases, 9 bases remained unmatched.

This clone appeared a few times. This sequence joins TRBV19 and TRBJ1-2; D is undetermined. V was cut by 0 bases and J by 0 bases, with 8 bases left in between. CDR1 is LNHDA, CDR2 SQIVND, per germline (reference sequence). The CDR3 is 15 residues long. The CDR3 DNA reads as TGTGCCAGTAGTATAGAGCCGCTAGCTAACTATGGCTACACCTTC. This sequence encodes CASSIEPLANYGYTF.

This chain connects TRBV5-1 to TRBJ2-1, with D maybe TRBD2 (6 bases). The CDR3 is 16 amino acids. Trimming removed 4 bases at V and 3 bases at J, with 17 bases between. Germline V gene lookup returns CDR1 SGHRS and CDR2 YFSETQ. CDR3 sequence reads: CASSLRAGTGYNEQFF. The CDR3 nucleotides are TGCGCCAGCAGCCTGAGGGCGGGGACCGGCTACAATGAGCAGTTCTTC. Filled out from reference TRBV5-1 and TRBJ2-1, the complete variable domain reads KAGVTQTPRYLIKTRGQQVTLSCSPISGHRSVSWYQQTPGQGLQFLFEYFSETQRNKGNFPGRFSGRQFSNSRSEMNVSTLELGDSALYLCASSLRAGTGYNEQFFGPGTRLTVL.

The V gene is TRBV5-5, the J gene TRBJ2-2, with 12 positions matching TRBD2. The CDR3 sequence is 18 residues long. The trim removed 0 bases at V and 1 base at J, leaving 4 bases unmatched. Germline CDR1 and CDR2: SGHKS and YYEKEE (reference sequence). The CDR3 region is CASSLGLAGALNTGELFF. The CDR3 nucleotides read TGTGCCAGCAGCTTGGGACTAGCGGGAGCTTTGAACACCGGGGAGCTGTTTTTT.

The rearrangement joins TRBV5-6 to TRBJ1-1; D may be TRBD1 (6 bases). V was shortened by 0 bases and J by 1 base, with 13 bases between the two germline ends. CDR1 is SGHDT and CDR2 is YYEEEE in the germline V gene. The CDR3 runs to 16 residues. The DNA of the CDR3 is TGTGCCAGCAGCTTGGTGATAACAGGGACGAACACTGAAGCTTTCTTT. It codes for CASSLVITGTNTEAFF.

This clone was counted between two and nine times. The chain uses TRBV2 and TRBJ1-4; D is perhaps TRBD1 (5 bases). The V end was cut by 7 bases, the J end by 7 bases, with 10 bases between. CDR1 is SNHLY, CDR2 FYNNEI, per germline. The CDR3 covers 12 residues. The CDR3: CASNRGIEKLFF. The DNA of the CDR3 is TGTGCCAGCAATCGGGGGATTGAAAAACTGTTTTTT. Looking up the rest from reference TRBV2 and TRBJ1-4 gives the full variable domain: EPEVTQTPSHQVTQMGQEVILRCVPISNHLYFYWYRQILGQKVEFLVSFYNNEISEKSEIFDDQFSVERPDGSNFTLKIRSTKLEDSAMYFCASNRGIEKLFFGSGTQLSVL.

The chain links TRBV29-1 to TRBJ2-3; D is unresolved. Trimming left V 7 bases short and J 3 bases short, with 5 bases between. The length of the CDR3 is 10 residues. Germline lookup yields CDR1 SQVTM and CDR2 ANQGSEA. The CDR3 spells CSDRTDTQYF. CDR3 bases: TGCAGCGACCGTACAGATACGCAGTATTTT.

The rearrangement joins TRBV11-2 to TRBJ2-3; TRBD2 is a possible D gene (5 bases). This CDR3 has 13 residues. The V end was cut by 3 bases, the J end by 6 bases, with 10 bases between. Germline V CDR1 and CDR2: SGHAT, FQNNGV. CDR3 coding DNA: TGTGCCAGCAGCTTTCTTTCGGGGGATACGCAGTATTTT. It is translated as CASSFLSGDTQYF.

About this clone: Other nucleotide sequences in the sample specify the same CDR3. The CDR3 protein is CASSPSLYEQYF. The CDR3 DNA sequence: TGTGCCAGCTCACCCTCCTTGTACGAGCAGTACTTC. The rearrangement links TRBV18 to TRBJ2-7; D not resolved. CDR1 is KGHSH and CDR2 is LQKENI in the germline V gene. V gave up 3 bases and J gave up 4 bases, with 7 bases separating them. The CDR3 loop spans 12 amino acids.

V usage is TRBV14 and J usage is TRBJ2-1; D is perhaps TRBD1 (6 bases). The CDR3 length is 18 residues. The V and J ends lost 1 base and 1 base respectively, with 17 bases between them. Germline CDR1 SGHDN, CDR2 FVKESK. This CDR3 is CASSQGKAQGRSYNEQFF. CDR3 bases: TGTGCCAGCAGCCAAGGAAAAGCACAGGGAAGGTCCTACAATGAGCAGTTCTTC.

This clone was seen just once. The J gene is TRBJ1-6, the V gene TRBV7-3, with 7 nucleotides matching TRBD1. The CDR3 is made up of 16 amino acids. Germline V gene lookup returns CDR1 SGHTA and CDR2 FQGTGA. With 2 bases clipped from V and 0 bases from J, the junction kept 1 base outside the gene matches. CDR3 DNA sequence: TGTGCCAGCAGCTTATGGGACAGCTCCTATAATTCACCCCTCCACTTT. Protein sequence: CASSLWDSSYNSPLHF.

The CDR3 region has the DNA TGTGCCAGCAGCAGCGACAGGGGCCCCTGGAATGAGCAGTTCTTC. It is translated as CASSSDRGPWNEQFF. The chain is built from TRBV7-9 and TRBJ2-1, with 8 bases fitting TRBD1. This CDR3 region has 15 residues. Germline V gene sequence: CDR1 SEHNR, CDR2 FQNEAQ (reference sequence). After removal of 5 bases from V and 7 bases from J, the junction contained 10 bases not matched to a gene.

V gene TRBV11-2 combines with J gene TRBJ1-2; D unclear. This CDR3 is 13 amino acids long. CDR1 is SGHAT and CDR2 is FQNNGV in the germline V gene. V was clipped by 5 bases and J by 2 bases, with 9 bases between them. DNA for the CDR3: TGTGCCAGCAGCCAACTCGAGAACTATGGCTACACCTTC. It codes for CASSQLENYGYTF.

Turning to this clone: The sample has other DNA sequences that encode this CDR3 too. The V gene is TRBV6-5, the J gene TRBJ1-4, with 7 positions matching TRBD1. CDR3 length equals 14 residues. CDR1 MNHEY and CDR2 SVGAGI come from the germline V gene. Trimming cost V 7 bases and J 4 bases; bases outside gene matches: 6. The CDR3 loop is CASTPGTDNEKLFF. In DNA form, the CDR3 reads TGTGCCAGCACCCCAGGGACAGATAATGAAAAACTGTTTTTT.

V and J are TRBV30 and TRBJ2-2; 13 nucleotides match TRBD2. The CDR3 loop spans 15 amino acids. Germline trimming cut 4 bases from V and 8 bases from J; bases unmatched to any gene: 7. The germline V gene has CDR1 GTSNPN and CDR2 SVGIG (reference sequence). The CDR3 region is CAWKGTSGTRGELFF. DNA of the CDR3: TGTGCCTGGAAAGGGACTAGCGGGACGAGAGGGGAGCTGTTTTTT.

The chain carries TRBV21-1 and TRBJ2-1; the D call TRBD2 from the table was never checked on the DNA. TRBV21-1 is reported as a pseudogene. CDR3 length: 17 amino acids. The CDR3 nucleotides read TGTGCCAGCAGCCCAAGGAGTAGCGGCAGCTCCTACAATGAGCAGTTCTTC. This gives the protein CASSPRSSGSSYNEQFF.

The chain recombines TRBV3-1 (or the pseudogene TRBV3-2) with TRBJ1-1; a weak D match, TRBD1 (5 bases). The CDR3 is 14 residues long. Germline-derived CDR1 and CDR2 are LGHDT and YNNKEL (reference sequence). V was shortened by 1 base and J by 4 bases, with 10 bases between the two germline ends. CDR3 coding DNA: TGTGCCAGCAGCCAAGGGCCAGGGAGCACTGAAGCTTTCTTT. Its protein product is CASSQGPGSTEAFF.

This chain links TRBV19 with TRBJ2-1; D not resolved. Trimming pared 3 bases from V and 0 bases from J, leaving 15 bases between. This CDR3 has 17 amino acids. Per germline, CDR1 LNHDA and CDR2 SQIVND (reference sequence). The CDR3 protein is CASSIRGGSSSYNEQFF. CDR3 in DNA: TGTGCCAGTAGTATTCGTGGTGGGTCGAGCTCCTACAATGAGCAGTTCTTC.

The gene calls are TRBV28 and TRBJ2-5, with D perhaps TRBD2 (5 bases). Germline V lookup: CDR1 MDHEN, CDR2 SYDVKM. There are 12 residues in the CDR3. The V end was cut by 4 bases, the J end by 7 bases, with 10 bases between. CDR3 DNA: TGTGCCAGCAGTTCCCCGAGCGGGACCCAGTACTTC. Translating it yields CASSSPSGTQYF.

The V and J genes are TRBV19 and TRBJ2-3; the D gene is possibly TRBD1 (6 bases). Germline CDR1 is LNHDA and CDR2 is SQIVND (reference sequence). The V end lost 3 bases, the J end lost 3 bases, and 16 bases lay between the germline ends. CDR3 length: 16 residues. The CDR3 nucleotides are TGTGCCAGTAGTATCCCGCCCGGACAGCCTACAGATACGCAGTATTTT. Residues: CASSIPPGQPTDTQYF.

The rearrangement links TRBV28 to TRBJ1-5; TRBD1 matches 8 bases. The CDR3 totals 14 residues. The germline gives CDR1 MDHEN, CDR2 SYDVKM. V was pared by 8 bases and J by 4 bases, with 7 bases of the junction left unmatched. CDR3 bases: TGTGCCAGCTGTACCGGGACAGGAAATCAGCCCCAGCATTTT. This encodes CASCTGTGNQPQHF.